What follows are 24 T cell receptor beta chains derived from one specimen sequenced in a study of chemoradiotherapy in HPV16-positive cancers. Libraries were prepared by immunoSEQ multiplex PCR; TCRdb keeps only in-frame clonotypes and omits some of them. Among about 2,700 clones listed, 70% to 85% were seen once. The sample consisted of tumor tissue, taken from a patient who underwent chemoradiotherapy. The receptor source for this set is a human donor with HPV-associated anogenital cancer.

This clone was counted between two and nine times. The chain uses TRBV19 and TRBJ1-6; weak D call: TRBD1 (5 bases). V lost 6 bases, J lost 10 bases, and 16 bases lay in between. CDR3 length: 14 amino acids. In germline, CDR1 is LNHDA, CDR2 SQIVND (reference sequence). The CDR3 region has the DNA TGTGCCAGTAGCCCCCGGGGACTCCCGTCACCCCTCCACTTT. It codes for CASSPRGLPSPLHF.

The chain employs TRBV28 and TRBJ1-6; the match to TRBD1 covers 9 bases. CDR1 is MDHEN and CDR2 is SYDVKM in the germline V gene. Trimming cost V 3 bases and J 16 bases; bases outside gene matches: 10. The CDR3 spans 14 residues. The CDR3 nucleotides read TGTGCCAGCAGTTTCCCTGGGACAGGGATCTCTCTCCACTTT. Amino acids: CASSFPGTGISLHF.

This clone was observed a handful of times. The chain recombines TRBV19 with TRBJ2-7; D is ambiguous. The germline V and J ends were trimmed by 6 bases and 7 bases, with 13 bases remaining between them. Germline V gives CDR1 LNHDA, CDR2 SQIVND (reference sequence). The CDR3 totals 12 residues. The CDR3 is CASRDGVREQYF. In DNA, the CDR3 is TGTGCCAGTAGAGACGGAGTGAGGGAGCAGTACTTC.

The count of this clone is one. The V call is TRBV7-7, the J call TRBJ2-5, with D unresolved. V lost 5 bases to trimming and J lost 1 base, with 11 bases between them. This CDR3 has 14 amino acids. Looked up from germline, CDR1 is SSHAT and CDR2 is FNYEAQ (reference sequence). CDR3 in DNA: TGTGCCAGCAGCCCCCGCGGAGCCCAAGAGACCCAGTACTTC. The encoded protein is CASSPRGAQETQYF.

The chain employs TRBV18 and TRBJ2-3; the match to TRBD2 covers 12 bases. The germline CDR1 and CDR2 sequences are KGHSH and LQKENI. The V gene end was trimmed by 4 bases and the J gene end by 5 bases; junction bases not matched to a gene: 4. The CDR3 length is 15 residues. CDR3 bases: TGTGCCAGCTCACAGACTAGCGGGAGACGAGATACGCAGTATTTT. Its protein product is CASSQTSGRRDTQYF.

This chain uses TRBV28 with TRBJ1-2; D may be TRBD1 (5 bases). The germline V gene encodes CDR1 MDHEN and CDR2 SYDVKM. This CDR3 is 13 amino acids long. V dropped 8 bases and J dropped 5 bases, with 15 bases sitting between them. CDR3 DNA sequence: TGTGCCAGCCTCCCCAGGGAGAGGTATGGCTACACCTTC. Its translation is CASLPRERYGYTF.

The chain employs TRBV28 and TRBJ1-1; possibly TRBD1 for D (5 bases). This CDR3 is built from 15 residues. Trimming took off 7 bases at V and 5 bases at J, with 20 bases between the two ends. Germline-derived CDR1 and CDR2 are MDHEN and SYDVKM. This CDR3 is CASTLGSGGRTEAFF. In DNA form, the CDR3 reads TGTGCCAGCACCTTAGGGTCCGGGGGTAGGACTGAAGCTTTCTTT.

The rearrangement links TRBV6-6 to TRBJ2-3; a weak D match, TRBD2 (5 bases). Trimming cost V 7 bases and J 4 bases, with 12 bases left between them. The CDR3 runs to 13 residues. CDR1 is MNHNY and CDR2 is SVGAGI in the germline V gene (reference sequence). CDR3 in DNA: TGTGCCAGCACCCAAACGGGGTCAGATACGCAGTATTTT. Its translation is CASTQTGSDTQYF.

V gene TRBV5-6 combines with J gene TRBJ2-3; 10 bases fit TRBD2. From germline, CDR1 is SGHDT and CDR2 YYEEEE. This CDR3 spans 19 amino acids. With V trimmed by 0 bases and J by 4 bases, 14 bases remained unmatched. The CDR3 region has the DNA TGTGCCAGCAGCTTGGCCAAAGCGGGGGGGGCCCTGCTAGCAGATACGCAGTATTTT. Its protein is CASSLAKAGGALLADTQYF. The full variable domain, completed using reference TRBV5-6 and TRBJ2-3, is DAGVTQSPTHLIKTRGQQVTLRCSPKSGHDTVSWYQQALGQGPQFIFQYYEEEERQRGNFPDRFSGHQFPNYSSELNVNALLLGDSALYLCASSLAKAGGALLADTQYFGPGTRLTVL.

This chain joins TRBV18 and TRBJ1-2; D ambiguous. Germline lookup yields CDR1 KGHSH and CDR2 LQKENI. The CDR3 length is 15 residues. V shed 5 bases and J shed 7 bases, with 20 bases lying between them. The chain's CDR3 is CASSTPTARRGGYTF. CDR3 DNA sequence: TGTGCCAGCTCAACCCCTACGGCTAGAAGAGGTGGCTACACCTTC.

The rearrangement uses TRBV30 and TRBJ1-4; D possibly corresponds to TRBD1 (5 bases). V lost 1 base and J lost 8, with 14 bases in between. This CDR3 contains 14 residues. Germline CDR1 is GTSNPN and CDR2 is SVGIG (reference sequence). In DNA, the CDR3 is TGTGCCTGGAGTGCTACTGTGGGGCTAGAAAAACTGTTTTTT. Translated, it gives CAWSATVGLEKLFF.

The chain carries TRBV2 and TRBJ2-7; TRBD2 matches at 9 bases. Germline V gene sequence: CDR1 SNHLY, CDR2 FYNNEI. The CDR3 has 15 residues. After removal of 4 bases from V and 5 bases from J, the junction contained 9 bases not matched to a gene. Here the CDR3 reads CASSVPRGGHDEQYF. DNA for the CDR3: TGTGCCAGCAGTGTCCCGCGGGGGGGCCACGACGAGCAGTACTTC.

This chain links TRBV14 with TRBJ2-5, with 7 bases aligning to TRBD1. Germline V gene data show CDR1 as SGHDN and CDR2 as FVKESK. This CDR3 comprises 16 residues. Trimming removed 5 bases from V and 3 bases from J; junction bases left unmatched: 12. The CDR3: CASSSGTVWYEETQYF. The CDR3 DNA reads TGTGCCAGCAGCTCCGGGACAGTTTGGTATGAAGAGACCCAGTACTTC.

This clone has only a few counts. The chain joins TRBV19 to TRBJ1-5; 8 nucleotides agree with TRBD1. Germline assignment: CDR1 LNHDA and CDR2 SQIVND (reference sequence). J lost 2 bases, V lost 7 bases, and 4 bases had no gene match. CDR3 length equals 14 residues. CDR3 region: CASTSGQGNQPQHF. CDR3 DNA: TGTGCCAGTACCTCGGGACAGGGCAATCAGCCCCAGCATTTT.

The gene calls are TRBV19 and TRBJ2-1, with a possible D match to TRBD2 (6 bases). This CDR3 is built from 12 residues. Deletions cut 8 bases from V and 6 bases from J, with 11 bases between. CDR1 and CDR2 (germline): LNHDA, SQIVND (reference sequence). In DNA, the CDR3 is TGTGCCAGTGCTTTCGGGGGCAATGAGCAGTTCTTC. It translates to CASAFGGNEQFF.

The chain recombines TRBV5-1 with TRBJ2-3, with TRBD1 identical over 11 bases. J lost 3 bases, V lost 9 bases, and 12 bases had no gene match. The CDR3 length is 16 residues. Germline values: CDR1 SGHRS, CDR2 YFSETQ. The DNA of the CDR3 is TGCGCCACCATGAACGGACAGGGGGCGGGTACAGATACGCAGTATTTT. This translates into CATMNGQGAGTDTQYF.

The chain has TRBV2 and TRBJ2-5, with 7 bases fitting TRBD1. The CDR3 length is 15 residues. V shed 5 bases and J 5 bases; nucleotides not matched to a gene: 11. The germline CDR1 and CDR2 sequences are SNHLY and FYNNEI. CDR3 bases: TGTGCCAGCAGTACACAGGGGCTAGTAAGGGAGACCCAGTACTTC. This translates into CASSTQGLVRETQYF.

DNA of the CDR3: TGCAGCGCTAACCGGGACGCCACAGATACGCAGTATTTT. It specifies CSANRDATDTQYF. The chain links TRBV29-1 to TRBJ2-3; D tentatively fits TRBD1 or TRBD2 (5 bases each). Germline-derived CDR1 and CDR2 are SQVTM and ANQGSEA. The CDR3 is made up of 13 amino acids. Trimming stripped 7 bases from V and 2 bases from J, with 13 bases between.

CDR3 in amino acids: CSVRGLADYTDTQYF. The CDR3 bases are TGCAGCGTTAGGGGACTAGCGGACTACACAGATACGCAGTATTTT. The rearrangement joins TRBV29-1 to TRBJ2-3; 11 bases match TRBD2. V lost 5 bases to trimming and J lost 2 bases; unmatched junction nucleotides: 6. The CDR3 has 15 amino acids. CDR1 and CDR2 from the germline V gene are SQVTM and ANQGSEA.

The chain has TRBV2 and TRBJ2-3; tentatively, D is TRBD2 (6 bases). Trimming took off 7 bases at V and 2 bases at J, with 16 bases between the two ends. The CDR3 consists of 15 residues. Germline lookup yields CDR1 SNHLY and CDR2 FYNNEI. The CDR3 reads CASTTPTSTTDTQYF. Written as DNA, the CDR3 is TGTGCCAGCACTACCCCCACTAGCACCACAGATACGCAGTATTTT.

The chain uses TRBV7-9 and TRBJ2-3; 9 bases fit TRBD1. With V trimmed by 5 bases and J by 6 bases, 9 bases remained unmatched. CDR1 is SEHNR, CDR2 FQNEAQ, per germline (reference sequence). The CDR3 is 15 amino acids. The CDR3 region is CASSAGTGYWDTQYF. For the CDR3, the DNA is TGTGCCAGCAGCGCCGGGACAGGGTATTGGGATACGCAGTATTTT.

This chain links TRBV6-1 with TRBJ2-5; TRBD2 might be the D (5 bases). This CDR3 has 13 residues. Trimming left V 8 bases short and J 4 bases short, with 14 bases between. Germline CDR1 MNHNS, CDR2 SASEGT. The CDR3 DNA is TGTGCCAGCCCCAAACCCGGAGGAGAGACCCAGTACTTC. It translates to CASPKPGGETQYF.

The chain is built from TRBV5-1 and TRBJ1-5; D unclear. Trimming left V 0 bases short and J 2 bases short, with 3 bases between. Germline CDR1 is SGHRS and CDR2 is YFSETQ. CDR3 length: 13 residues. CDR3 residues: CASSLVGNQPQHF. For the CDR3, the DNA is TGCGCCAGCAGCTTGGTCGGCAATCAGCCCCAGCATTTT.

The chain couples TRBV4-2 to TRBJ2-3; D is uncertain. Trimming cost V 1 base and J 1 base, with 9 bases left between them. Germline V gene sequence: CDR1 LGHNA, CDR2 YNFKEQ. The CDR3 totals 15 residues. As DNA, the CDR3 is TGTGCCAGCAGCCAAGCGATCGACGGCACAGATACGCAGTATTTT. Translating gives CASSQAIDGTDTQYF.